Below, one T cell receptor beta chain is given with its context. The length of the CDR3 is 21 residues. With V trimmed by 1 base and J by 4 bases, 19 bases remained unmatched. The germline V gene encodes CDR1 MNHNS and CDR2 SASEGT. This sample was taken from a study of technical replicates of blood from several donors. Clones were read by immunoSEQ multiplex PCR, and TCRdb kept only the in-frame ones, dropping some. The sample lists 9,000 to 15,000 clones; approximately 94% were seen once. The sample comprised PBMCs. The sequence was collected from a human donor in good health. The V and J genes are TRBV6-1 and TRBJ2-6; 7 bases match TRBD2. The DNA of the CDR3 is TGTGCCAGCAGTGAAGATTATGGGGGAGCGGGGATAGGATCCGGGGCCAACGTCCTGACTTTC. Its protein product is CASSEDYGGAGIGSGANVLTF.